This T cell receptor (beta chain) comes out of a study of T cell changes during pregnancy in multiple sclerosis. Libraries were prepared by immunoSEQ multiplex PCR; TCRdb keeps only in-frame clonotypes and omits some of them. The table lists 35,000 to 45,000 clones, over 80% of them singletons. The CDR3 covers 15 residues. V gave up 3 bases and J gave up 7 bases; unmatched junction bases: 6. CDR1 and CDR2 from the germline V gene are WNHNN and SYGVQD (reference sequence). The source of this sequence is a female donor with multiple sclerosis, enrolled in a pregnancy study. This chain links TRBV10-1 with TRBJ2-1; 10 bases are a match to TRBD1. The sample comprised peripheral blood. CDR3 in DNA: TGCGCCAGCAGTGAAAGACAGGGGGCGGGGAATGAGCAGTTCTTC. It encodes CASSERQGAGNEQFF.